The source of this TCR beta chain is a study of T cells in women clearing cervical HPV infection. Study-level information: No precancer developed; the control's incident HPV16 infection cleared within 12 months. Case blood was drawn when the lesion was first found; control blood after infection became undetectable.

TCRdb's table, derived via immunoSEQ multiplex PCR, lists solely in-frame clones and lacks some. This sample contains 45,000 to 50,000 clones. Worth noting for this clone: Its antigen is not identified. Sequencing ends 3 residues short of the CDR3 end; the germline J gene provides the rest.

Whole-study findings and limits: TRBV6-7 relative abundance averaged roughly 0.099% in cases and approximately 0.15% in controls. Cases and controls were distinguished at AUC 0.65 to 0.85 by richness and V genes.

Germline V gene data show CDR1 as SEHNR and CDR2 as FQNEAQ (reference sequence). Trimming pared 5 bases from V and 5 bases from J, leaving 15 bases between. The CDR3 covers 15 residues. V usage is TRBV7-9 and J usage is TRBJ1-4; unclear D gene. Sequencing was done on a sample of blood buffy coat. The receptor comes from a woman between 18 and 69 years old with a cervical HPV16 infection that either progressed to CIN3+ or cleared (not recorded which). This CDR3 is CASSPRGTRNEKLFF. The covered CDR3 bases are TGTGCCAGCAGCCCCCGGGGAACCCGAAATGAAAAA. The full variable domain, with the rest looked up from reference TRBV7-9 and TRBJ1-4, is DTGVSQNPRHKITKRGQNVTFRCDPISEHNRLYWYRQTLGQGPEFLTYFQNEAQLEKSRLLSDRFSAERPKGSFSTLEIQRTEQGDSAMYLCASSPRGTRNEKLFFGSGTQLSVL.